The rows below give T cell receptor beta chains drawn from one sample of a study of naive and memory T cell subsets. TCRdb re-called the UMI-ligation and nested PCR reads through MiXCR, storing one row per CDR3 protein. Of 120,000 to 150,000 distinct CDR3 sequences in the sample, more than 15% are singletons; the top ten hold more than 0.6%. Source material: naive CD8+ T cells from blood. The receptors here all came from a human donor in good health. The CDR3 runs from the conserved cysteine through the conserved F or W. Fields, in order: CDR3 length, V gene, clone size, D gene, J gene, CDR3 DNA, CDR3 protein. D genes are given only for firm matches. Not every row has a clone size; where given, it reads once, few, many or a size class.

13	TRBV24-1	-	-	TRBJ2-2	TGTGCCACCAGCCCAGGATACACCGGGGAGCTGTTTTTT	CATSPGYTGELFF
14	TRBV14	-	-	TRBJ2-1	TGTGCCAGCAGCCAGGTCAGCCAATACAATGAGCAGTTCTTC	CASSQVSQYNEQFF
15	TRBV15	few	TRBD2	TRBJ2-1	TGTGCCACCAGCGGTCGGGGGGGGCCCAACAATGAGCAGTTCTTC	CATSGRGGPNNEQFF
15	TRBV6-1	-	TRBD1	TRBJ2-3	TGTGCCTCCCATTGGGGACAGGGAGGCACAGATACGCAGTATTTT	CASHWGQGGTDTQYF
14	TRBV4-3	few	TRBD2	TRBJ2-7	TGCGCCAGCAGCCAAGAACTAGCGGGAGGGGAGCAGTACTTC	CASSQELAGGEQYF
14	TRBV23-1	many	-	TRBJ2-6	TGCGCCAGCAGTCAACACCCCGGGGCCAACGTCCTGACTTTC	CASSQHPGANVLTF
16	TRBV28	-	TRBD1	TRBJ2-3	TGTGCCAGCAGTCCCGGACAGGGCAGCAGCACAGATACGCAGTATTTT	CASSPGQGSSTDTQYF
16	TRBV4-1	-	TRBD2	TRBJ2-7	TGCGCCAGCAGCCAAGATCCCGCTAGCGGGAACTACGAGCAGTACTTC	CASSQDPASGNYEQYF
16	TRBV27	-	TRBD2	TRBJ2-2	TGTGCCAGCAGTACGCCGGGGGCGGGAGGTTCCGGGGAGCTGTTTTTT	CASSTPGAGGSGELFF
15	TRBV6-5	-	-	TRBJ2-2	TGTGCCAGCAGCTACTTGCTAGAAAACACCGGGGAGCTGTTTTTT	CASSYLLENTGELFF
13	TRBV7-2	-	-	TRBJ1-1	TGTGCCAGCAGCTTAGGAGAGACCACTGAAGCTTTCTTT	CASSLGETTEAFF
15	TRBV19	-	TRBD2	TRBJ2-7	TGTGCCAGTAGTTCGGCTAGCGGGAGCTCCTACGAGCAGTACTTC	CASSSASGSSYEQYF
17	TRBV24-1	few	TRBD1	TRBJ2-3	TGTGCCACCAGTGATGCCCCCGGGACAGGGGGCACAGATACGCAGTATTTT	CATSDAPGTGGTDTQYF
15	TRBV27	few	-	TRBJ1-3	TGTGCCAGCAGCAGGGGCAGGGACTCTGGAAACACCATATATTTT	CASSRGRDSGNTIYF
14	TRBV12-3/TRBV12-4	-	-	TRBJ2-5	TGTGCCAGCAGTTTCAGAAAACTCCAAGAGACCCAGTACTTC	CASSFRKLQETQYF
14	TRBV27	few	TRBD1	TRBJ1-1	TGTGCCAGCAGTCCCGGGACAGGGGCCGCTGAAGCTTTCTTT	CASSPGTGAAEAFF
16	TRBV7-9	-	-	TRBJ2-1	TGTGCCAGCAGCTTACGTAACTATCACGACGACAATGAGCAGTTCTTC	CASSLRNYHDDNEQFF
14	TRBV28	many	-	TRBJ2-5	TGTGCCAGCAGTCCCGGGTCCCAGCCCGAGACCCAGTACTTC	CASSPGSQPETQYF
13	TRBV6-5	-	-	TRBJ2-7	TGTGCCAGCAGTTACTCGTCCGATAACGAGCAGTACTTC	CASSYSSDNEQYF
14	TRBV27	few	TRBD2	TRBJ2-7	TGTGCCAGCAGTTTAGCTGGGGGGGTCGGCGAGCAGTACTTC	CASSLAGGVGEQYF
17	TRBV6-6	-	TRBD1	TRBJ1-5	TGTGCCAGCAGTTACCTCTTCGACAGGGCGAGCAATCAGCCCCAGCATTTT	CASSYLFDRASNQPQHF
14	TRBV12-3/TRBV12-4	few	-	TRBJ1-4	TGTGCCAGCAGTCCGAGCGCCATACTTGAAAAACTGTTTTTT	CASSPSAILEKLFF
15	TRBV10-2	-	-	TRBJ1-5	TGCGCCAGCAGTGAGTGGGGTGATAGCAATCAGCCCCAGCATTTT	CASSEWGDSNQPQHF
14	TRBV29-1	many	TRBD2	TRBJ2-7	TGCAGCGTTGACGAGGGACTAGATAGCGACGAGCAGTACTTC	CSVDEGLDSDEQYF
21	TRBV2	-	TRBD2	TRBJ2-2	TGTGCCAGCAGTGAAGCGCTTACGACTAGCGGGAGATACCACAGGGCCGGGGAGCTGTTTTTT	CASSEALTTSGRYHRAGELFF
14	TRBV5-1	-	-	TRBJ1-1	TGCGCCAGCAGCTTGAGGAGCATGAACACTGAAGCTTTCTTT	CASSLRSMNTEAFF